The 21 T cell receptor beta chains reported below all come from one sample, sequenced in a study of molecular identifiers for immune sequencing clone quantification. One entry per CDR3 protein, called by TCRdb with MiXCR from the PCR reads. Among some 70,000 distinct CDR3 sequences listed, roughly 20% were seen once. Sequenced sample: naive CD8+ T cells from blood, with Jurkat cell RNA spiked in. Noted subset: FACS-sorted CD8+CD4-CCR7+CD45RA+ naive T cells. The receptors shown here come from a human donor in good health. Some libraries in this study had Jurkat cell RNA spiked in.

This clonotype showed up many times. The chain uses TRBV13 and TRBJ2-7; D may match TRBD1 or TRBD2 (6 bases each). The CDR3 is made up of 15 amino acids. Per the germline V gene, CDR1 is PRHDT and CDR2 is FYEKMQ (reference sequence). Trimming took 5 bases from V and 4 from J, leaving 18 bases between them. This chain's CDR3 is CASSTEGGPEYEQYF. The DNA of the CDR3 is TGTGCCAGCAGCACAGAGGGGGGTCCCGAATACGAGCAGTACTTC.

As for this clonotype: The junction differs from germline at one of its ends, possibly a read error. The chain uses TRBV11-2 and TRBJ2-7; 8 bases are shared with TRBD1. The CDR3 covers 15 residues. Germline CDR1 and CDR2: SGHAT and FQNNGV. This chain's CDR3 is CASSLVAGGTYGQYF. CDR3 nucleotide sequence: TGTGCCAGCAGCTTAGTTGCAGGGGGCACCTACGGGCAGTACTTC.

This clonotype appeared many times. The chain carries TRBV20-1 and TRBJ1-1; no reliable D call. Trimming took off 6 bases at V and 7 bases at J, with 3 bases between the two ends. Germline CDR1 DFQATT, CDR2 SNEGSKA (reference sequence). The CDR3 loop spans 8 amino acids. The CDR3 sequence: CSASEAFF. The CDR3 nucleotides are TGCAGTGCCAGTGAAGCTTTCTTT.

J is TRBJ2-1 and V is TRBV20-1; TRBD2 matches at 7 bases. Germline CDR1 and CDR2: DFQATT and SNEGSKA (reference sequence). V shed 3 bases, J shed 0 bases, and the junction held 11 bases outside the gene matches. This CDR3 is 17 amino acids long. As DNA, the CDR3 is TGCAGTGCTAGGGATCGAGTGGCGGGAGCCTCCTACAATGAGCAGTTCTTC. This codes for CSARDRVAGASYNEQFF.

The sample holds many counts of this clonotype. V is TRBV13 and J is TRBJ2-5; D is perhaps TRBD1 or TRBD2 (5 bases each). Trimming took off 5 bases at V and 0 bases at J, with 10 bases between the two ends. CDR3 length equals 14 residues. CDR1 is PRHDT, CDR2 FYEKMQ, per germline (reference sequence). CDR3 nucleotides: TGTGCCAGCAGCCCGCCGGGACACCAAGAGACCCAGTACTTC. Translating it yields CASSPPGHQETQYF.

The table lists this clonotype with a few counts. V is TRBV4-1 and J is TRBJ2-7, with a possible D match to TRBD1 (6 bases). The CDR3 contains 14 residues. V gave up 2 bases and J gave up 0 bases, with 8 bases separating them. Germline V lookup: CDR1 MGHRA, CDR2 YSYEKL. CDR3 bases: TGCGCCAGCAGCCAAACGACAGGCTCCTACGAGCAGTACTTC. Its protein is CASSQTTGSYEQYF.

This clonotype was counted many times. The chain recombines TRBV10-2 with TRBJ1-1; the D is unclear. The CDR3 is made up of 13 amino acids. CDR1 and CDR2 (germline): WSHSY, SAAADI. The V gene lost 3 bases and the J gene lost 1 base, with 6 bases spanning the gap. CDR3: CASSEAGNTEAFF. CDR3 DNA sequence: TGCGCCAGCAGTGAAGCGGGGAACACTGAAGCTTTCTTT.

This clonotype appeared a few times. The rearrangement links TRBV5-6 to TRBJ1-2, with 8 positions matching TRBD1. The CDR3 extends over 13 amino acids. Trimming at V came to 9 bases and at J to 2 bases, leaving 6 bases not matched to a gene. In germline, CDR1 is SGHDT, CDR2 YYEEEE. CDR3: CATTRGLNYGYTF. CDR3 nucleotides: TGTGCCACGACCAGGGGGCTCAACTATGGCTACACCTTC.

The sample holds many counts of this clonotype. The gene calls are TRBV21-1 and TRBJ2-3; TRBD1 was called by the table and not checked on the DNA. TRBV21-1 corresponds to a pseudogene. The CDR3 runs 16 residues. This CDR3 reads CASSKARDRVSDTQYF. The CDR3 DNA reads TGTGCCAGCAGCAAAGCCCGGGACAGAGTATCAGATACGCAGTATTTT.

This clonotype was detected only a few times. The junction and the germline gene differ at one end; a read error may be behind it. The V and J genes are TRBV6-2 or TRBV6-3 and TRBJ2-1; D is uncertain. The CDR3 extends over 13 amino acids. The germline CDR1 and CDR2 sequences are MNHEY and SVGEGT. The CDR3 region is CASSYFDSLEQSF. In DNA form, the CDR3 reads TGTGCCAGCAGTTACTTCGACTCCCTTGAGCAGTCCTTC.

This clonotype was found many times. The DNA for the CDR3 is TGCGCCAGCAGCCAATTAGCGGGAGAAGCCACAGATACGCAGTATTTT. It encodes CASSQLAGEATDTQYF. The V and J genes are TRBV4-3 and TRBJ2-3, with TRBD2 matching 9 bases. V lost 2 bases to trimming and J lost 2 bases; unmatched junction nucleotides: 5. Per germline, CDR1 LGHNA and CDR2 YSLEER. The CDR3 totals 16 residues.

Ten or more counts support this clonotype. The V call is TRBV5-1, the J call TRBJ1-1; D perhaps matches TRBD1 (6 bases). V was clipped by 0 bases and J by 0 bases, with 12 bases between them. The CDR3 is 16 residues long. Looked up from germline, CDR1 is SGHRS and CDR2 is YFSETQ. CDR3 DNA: TGCGCCAGCAGCTTGGCAATGACAGGAATGAACACTGAAGCTTTCTTT. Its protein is CASSLAMTGMNTEAFF.

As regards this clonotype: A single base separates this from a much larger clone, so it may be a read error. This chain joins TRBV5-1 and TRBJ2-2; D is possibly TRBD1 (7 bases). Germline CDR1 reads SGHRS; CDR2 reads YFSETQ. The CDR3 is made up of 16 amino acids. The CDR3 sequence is CASSLVGTGDTGGLFF. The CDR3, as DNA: TGCGCCAGCAGCTTGGTCGGTACAGGGGACACCGGGGGGCTGTTTTTT.

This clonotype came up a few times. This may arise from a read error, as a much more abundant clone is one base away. CDR3 sequence reads: CASSPSPGATEAFF. The DNA for the CDR3 is TGTGCCAGCAGTCCCTCCCCGGGGGCCACTGAAGCTTTCTTT. The J gene is TRBJ1-1, the V gene TRBV27, with D possibly matching TRBD1 (6 bases). Deletions cut 5 bases from V and 4 bases from J, with 14 bases between. CDR1 and CDR2 (germline): MNHEY, SMNVEV (reference sequence). The CDR3 is 14 amino acids.

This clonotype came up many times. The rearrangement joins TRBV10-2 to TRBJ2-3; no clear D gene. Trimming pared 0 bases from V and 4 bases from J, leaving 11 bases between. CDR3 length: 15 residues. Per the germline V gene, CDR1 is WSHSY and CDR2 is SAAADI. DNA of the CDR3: TGCGCCAGCAGTGAGTCGTGGACCTACCCAGATACGCAGTATTTT. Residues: CASSESWTYPDTQYF.

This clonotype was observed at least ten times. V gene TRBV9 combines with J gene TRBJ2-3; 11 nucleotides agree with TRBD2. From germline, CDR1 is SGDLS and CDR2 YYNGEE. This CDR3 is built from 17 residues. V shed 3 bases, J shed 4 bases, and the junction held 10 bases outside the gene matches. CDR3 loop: CASSEDPSGRRPDTQYF. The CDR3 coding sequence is TGTGCCAGCAGCGAGGACCCTAGCGGGAGGAGGCCAGATACGCAGTATTTT.

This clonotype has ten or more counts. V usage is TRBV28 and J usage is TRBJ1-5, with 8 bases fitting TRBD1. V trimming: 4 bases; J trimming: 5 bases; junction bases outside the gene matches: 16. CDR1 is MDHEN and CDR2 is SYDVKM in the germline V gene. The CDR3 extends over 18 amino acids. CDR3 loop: CASSSRTTGVFFDQPQHF. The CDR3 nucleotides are TGTGCCAGCAGTTCAAGAACGACAGGGGTTTTTTTCGATCAGCCCCAGCATTTT.

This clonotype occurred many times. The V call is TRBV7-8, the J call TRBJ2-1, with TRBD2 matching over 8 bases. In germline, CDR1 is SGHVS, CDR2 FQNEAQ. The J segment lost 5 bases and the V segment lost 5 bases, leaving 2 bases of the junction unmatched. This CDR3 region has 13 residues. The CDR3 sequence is CASSVSGNNEQFF. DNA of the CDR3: TGTGCCAGCAGCGTTAGCGGGAACAATGAGCAGTTCTTC.

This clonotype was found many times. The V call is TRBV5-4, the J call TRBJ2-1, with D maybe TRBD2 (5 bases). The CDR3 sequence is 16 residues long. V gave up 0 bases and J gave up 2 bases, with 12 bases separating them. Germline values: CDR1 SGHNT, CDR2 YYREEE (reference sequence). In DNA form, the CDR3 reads TGTGCCAGCAGCTTGGCCGACGGGGTTGCCTACAATGAGCAGTTCTTC. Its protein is CASSLADGVAYNEQFF.

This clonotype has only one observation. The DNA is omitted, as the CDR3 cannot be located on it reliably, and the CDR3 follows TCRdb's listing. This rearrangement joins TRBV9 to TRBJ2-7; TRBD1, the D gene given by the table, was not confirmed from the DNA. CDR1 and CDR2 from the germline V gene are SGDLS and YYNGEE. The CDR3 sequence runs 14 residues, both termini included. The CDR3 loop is CASSVGTGSYERYF.

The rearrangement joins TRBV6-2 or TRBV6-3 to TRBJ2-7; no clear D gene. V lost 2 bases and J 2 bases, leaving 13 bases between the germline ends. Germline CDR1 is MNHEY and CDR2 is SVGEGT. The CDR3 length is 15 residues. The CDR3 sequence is CASSYGDTSTYEQYF. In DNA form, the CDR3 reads TGTGCCAGCAGTTACGGAGACACCTCCACCTACGAGCAGTACTTC.